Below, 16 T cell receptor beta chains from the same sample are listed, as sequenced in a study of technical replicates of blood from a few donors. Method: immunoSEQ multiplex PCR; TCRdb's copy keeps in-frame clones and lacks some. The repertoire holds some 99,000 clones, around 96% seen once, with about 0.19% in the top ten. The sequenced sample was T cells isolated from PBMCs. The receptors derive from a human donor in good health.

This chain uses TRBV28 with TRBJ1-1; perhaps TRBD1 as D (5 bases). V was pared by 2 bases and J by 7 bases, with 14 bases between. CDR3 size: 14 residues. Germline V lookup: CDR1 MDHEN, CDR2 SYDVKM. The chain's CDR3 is CASSLTAIQGEAFF. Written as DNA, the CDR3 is TGTGCCAGCAGTTTAACGGCCATTCAGGGTGAAGCTTTCTTT.

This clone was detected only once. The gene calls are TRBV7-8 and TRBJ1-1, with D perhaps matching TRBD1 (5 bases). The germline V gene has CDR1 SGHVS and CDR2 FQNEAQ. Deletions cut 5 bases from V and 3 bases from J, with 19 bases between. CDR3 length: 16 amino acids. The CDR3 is CASSRHPGFADTEAFF. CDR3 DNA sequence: TGTGCCAGCAGCCGCCATCCAGGGTTTGCGGACACTGAAGCTTTCTTT.

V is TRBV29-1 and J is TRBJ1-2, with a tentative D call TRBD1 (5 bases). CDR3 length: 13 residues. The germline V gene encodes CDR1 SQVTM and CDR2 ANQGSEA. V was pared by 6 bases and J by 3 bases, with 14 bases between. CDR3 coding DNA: TGCAGCGTCACGGCCCCGGGGGACTATGGCTACACCTTC. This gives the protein CSVTAPGDYGYTF.

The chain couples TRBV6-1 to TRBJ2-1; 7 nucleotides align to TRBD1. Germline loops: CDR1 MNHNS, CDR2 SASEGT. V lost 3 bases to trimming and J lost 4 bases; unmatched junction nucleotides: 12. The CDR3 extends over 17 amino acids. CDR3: CASSERQGPPGYNEQFF. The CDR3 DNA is TGTGCCAGCAGTGAGCGACAGGGCCCGCCGGGATACAATGAGCAGTTCTTC.

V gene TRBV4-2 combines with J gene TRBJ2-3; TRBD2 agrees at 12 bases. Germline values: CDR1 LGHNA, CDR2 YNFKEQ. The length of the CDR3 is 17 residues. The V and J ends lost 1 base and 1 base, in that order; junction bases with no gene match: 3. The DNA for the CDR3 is TGTGCCAGCAGCCAAGGTTCTAGCGGGAGGGGCACAGATACGCAGTATTTT. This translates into CASSQGSSGRGTDTQYF.

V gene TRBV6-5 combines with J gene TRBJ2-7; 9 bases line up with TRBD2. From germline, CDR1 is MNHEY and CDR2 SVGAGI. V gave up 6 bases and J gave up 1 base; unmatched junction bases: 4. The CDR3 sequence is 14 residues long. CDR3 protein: CASRPLAGSYEQYF. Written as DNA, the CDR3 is TGTGCCAGCAGGCCTCTAGCGGGATCCTACGAGCAGTACTTC.

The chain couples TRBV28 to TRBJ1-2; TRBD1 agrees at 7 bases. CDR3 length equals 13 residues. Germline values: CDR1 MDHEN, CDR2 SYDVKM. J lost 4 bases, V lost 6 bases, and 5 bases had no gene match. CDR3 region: CASRKGGGYGYTF. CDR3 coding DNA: TGTGCCAGCAGAAAAGGGGGCGGCTATGGCTACACCTTC.

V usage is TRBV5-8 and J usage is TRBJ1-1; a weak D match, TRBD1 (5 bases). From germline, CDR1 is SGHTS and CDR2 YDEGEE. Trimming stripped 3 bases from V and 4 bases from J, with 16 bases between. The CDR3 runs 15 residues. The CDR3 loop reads CASSSTGQGGTEAFF. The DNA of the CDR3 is TGTGCCAGCAGCTCGACGGGCCAGGGTGGCACTGAAGCTTTCTTT.

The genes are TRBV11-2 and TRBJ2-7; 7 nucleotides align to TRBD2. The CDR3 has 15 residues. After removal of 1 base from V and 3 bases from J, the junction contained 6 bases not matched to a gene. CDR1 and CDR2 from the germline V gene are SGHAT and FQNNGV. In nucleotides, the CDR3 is TGTGCCAGCAGCTTAGCGTCTAGCGGAGGCTACGAGCAGTACTTC. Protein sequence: CASSLASSGGYEQYF.

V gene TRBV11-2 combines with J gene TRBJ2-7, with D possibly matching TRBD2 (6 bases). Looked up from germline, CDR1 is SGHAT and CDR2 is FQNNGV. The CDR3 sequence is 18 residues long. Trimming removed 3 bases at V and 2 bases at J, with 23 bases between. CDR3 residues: CASSFGFVWGDRTYEQYF. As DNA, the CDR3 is TGTGCCAGCAGCTTCGGTTTTGTATGGGGGGATCGGACCTACGAGCAGTACTTC.

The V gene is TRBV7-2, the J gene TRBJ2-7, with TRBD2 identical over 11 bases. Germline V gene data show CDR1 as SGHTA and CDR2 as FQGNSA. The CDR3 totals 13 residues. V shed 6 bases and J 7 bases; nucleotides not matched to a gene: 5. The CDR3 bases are TGTGCCAGCAGACTAGCGGGAGCGTTTGAGCAGTACTTC. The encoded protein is CASRLAGAFEQYF.

CDR3 protein: CASSPSSGTSGRMDEQYF. DNA for the CDR3: TGCGCCAGCAGCCCCTCGTCCGGGACTAGCGGGAGAATGGACGAGCAGTACTTC. This chain uses TRBV5-1 with TRBJ2-7; 14 positions match TRBD2. The CDR3 runs to 18 residues. Trimming took 4 bases from V and 5 from J; bases not matched to a gene: 14. CDR1 is SGHRS, CDR2 YFSETQ, per germline.

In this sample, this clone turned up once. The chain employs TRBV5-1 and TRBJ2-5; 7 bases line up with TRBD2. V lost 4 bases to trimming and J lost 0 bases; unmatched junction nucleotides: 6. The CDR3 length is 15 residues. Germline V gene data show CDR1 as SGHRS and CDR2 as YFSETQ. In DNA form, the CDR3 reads TGCGCCAGCAGCACTGTGGGACTAAACCAAGAGACCCAGTACTTC. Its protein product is CASSTVGLNQETQYF.

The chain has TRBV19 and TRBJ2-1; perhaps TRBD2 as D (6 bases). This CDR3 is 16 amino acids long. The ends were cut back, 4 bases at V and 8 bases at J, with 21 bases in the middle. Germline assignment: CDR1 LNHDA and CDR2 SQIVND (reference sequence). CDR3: CASSTLRTTAPYEQFF. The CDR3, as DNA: TGTGCCAGTAGTACCCTCCGGACTACCGCGCCCTATGAGCAGTTCTTC.

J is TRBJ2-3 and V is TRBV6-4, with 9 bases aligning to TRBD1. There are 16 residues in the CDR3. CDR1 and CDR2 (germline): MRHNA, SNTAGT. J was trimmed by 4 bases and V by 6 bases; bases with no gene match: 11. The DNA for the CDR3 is TGTGCCAGCAGCCCCACGGGACAGGGTACCCCAGATACGCAGTATTTT. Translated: CASSPTGQGTPDTQYF.

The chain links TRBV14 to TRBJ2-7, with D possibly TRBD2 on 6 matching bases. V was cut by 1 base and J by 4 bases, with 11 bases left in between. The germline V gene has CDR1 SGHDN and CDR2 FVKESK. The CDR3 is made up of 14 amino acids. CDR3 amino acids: CASSQVGGRYEQYF. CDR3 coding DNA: TGTGCCAGCAGCCAAGTCGGGGGACGATACGAGCAGTACTTC.